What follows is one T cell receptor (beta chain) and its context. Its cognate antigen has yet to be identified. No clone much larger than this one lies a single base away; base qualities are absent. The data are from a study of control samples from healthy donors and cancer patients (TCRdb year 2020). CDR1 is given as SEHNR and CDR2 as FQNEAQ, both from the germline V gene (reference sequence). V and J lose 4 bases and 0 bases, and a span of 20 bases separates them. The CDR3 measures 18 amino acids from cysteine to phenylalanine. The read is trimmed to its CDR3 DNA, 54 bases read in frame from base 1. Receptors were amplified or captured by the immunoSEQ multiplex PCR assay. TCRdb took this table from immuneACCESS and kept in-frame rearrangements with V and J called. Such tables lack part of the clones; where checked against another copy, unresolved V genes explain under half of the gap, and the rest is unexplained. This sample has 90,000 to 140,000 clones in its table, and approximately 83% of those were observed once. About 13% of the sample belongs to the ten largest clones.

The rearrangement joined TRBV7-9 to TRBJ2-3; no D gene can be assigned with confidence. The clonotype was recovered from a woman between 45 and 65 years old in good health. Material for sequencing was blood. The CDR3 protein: CASSSPLWSASSTDTQYF. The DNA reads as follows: TGTGCCAGCAGCTCCCCGCTTTGGTCGGCATCTAGCACAGATACGCAGTATTTT.